This is a list of T cell receptor beta chains from one sample in a study of Ad26.COV2.S vaccination and SARS-CoV-2 variants. Only in-frame clones appear in the TCRdb table, and some are missing; sequencing was by immunoSEQ multiplex PCR. Among about 370,000 clones listed, 88% were seen once. The sequences come from peripheral blood, collected in a trial of Ad26.COV2.S vaccine versus placebo. The receptors originated from a person between 18 and 65 years old who received the Ad26.COV2.S COVID-19 vaccine or a placebo. Both conserved end residues are trimmed from each CDR3. D genes are given only for firm matches.

>TRBV4-3|TRBD1
ASSQDRRDRGILDTQY
>TRBV5-1|NA
ASTGNRDVGYT
>TRBV6-2/TRBV6-3|NA
ASSYSRGPTDTQY
>TRBV3-1/TRBV3-2|NA
ASSQVSETDTQY
>TRBV19|TRBD1
ASRRGQGGPGSNQPQH
>TRBV7-2|NA
ASSLFGGPGELF
>TRBV5-1|NA
ASSLVVNTEAF
>TRBV23-1|NA
ASSQTGSFQPQH
>TRBV5-5|TRBD1
ASSLRDQGQINSPLH
>TRBV19|NA
ASTSHPGGKGGGNTIY
>TRBV12-5|TRBD1
ASERTGDTEAF
>TRBV19|NA
ASSIAHPGGDYGYT
>TRBV6-5|NA
ASTSGGTGELF
>TRBV18|NA
ASSPDGSYGYT
>TRBV18|NA
ASSPVRNTEAF
>TRBV11-2|NA
ASSLAADGNTIY
>TRBV30|NA
AWSAWDRSNTGELF
>TRBV6-5|NA
ASSSGGSGNTIY
>TRBV6-5|NA
ASGRGDEQF
>TRBV11-3|TRBD1
ASSASGTGKDTQY
>TRBV6-5|TRBD2
ASRPSGGETQY
>TRBV19|TRBD1
ASSAGGTVYSYNSPLH
>TRBV7-2|NA
ASSLNPRPDGGYT
>TRBV6-1|NA
ASSEDGDRCY